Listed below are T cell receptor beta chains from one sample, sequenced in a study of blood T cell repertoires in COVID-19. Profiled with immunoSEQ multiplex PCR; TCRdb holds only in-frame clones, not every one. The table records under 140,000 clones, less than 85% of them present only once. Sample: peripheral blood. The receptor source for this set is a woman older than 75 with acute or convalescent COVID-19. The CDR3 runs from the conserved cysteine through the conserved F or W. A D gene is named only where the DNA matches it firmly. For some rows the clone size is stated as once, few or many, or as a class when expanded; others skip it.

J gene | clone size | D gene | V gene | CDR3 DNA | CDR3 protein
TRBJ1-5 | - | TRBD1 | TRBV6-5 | TGTGCCAGCAGGAGGACAGGGGGCAATCAGCCCCAGCATTTT | CASRRTGGNQPQHF
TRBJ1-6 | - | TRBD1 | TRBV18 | TGTGCCAGCTCACCGAGGGAACAGGGGCACTCACCCCTCCACTTT | CASSPREQGHSPLHF
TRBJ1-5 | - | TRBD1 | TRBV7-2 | TGTGCCAGCAGCTGGGGACAGGGGGCCCTCCAGCCCCAGCATTTT | CASSWGQGALQPQHF
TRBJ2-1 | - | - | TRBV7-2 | TGTGCCAGCAGCTTAGGGGGGGGGCGAGTCTACAATGAGCAGTTCTTC | CASSLGGGRVYNEQFF
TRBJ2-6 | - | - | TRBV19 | TGTGCCAGTAGTATAGATCTCCCTGGGGCCAACGTCCTGACTTTC | CASSIDLPGANVLTF
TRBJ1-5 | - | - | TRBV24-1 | TGTGCCACCAGTGTCGGGGTGGGACAGCCCCAGCATTTT | CATSVGVGQPQHF
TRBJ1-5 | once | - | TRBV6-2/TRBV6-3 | TGTGCCAGCAGTTACTCGACACAGGGCATTGGCAATCAGCCCCAGCATTTT | CASSYSTQGIGNQPQHF
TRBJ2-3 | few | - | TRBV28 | TGTGCCAGCAGTATTTCTAGCAGGACGCAGTATTTT | CASSISSRTQYF
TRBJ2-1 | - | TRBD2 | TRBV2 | TGTGCCAGCAGGCTCCTAGCGGGAGGTGTGAATGAGCAGTTCTTC | CASRLLAGGVNEQFF
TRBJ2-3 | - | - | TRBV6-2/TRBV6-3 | TGTGCCAGCAGTTATTGGGGGAGGCCCACAGATACGCAGTATTTT | CASSYWGRPTDTQYF
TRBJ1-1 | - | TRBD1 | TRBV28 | TGTGCCAGCAGTTTACCGAGACAGGGGGCAGAAGCTTTCTTT | CASSLPRQGAEAFF
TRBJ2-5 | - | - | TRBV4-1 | TGCGCCAGCAGCTCGGGGACTTTCCAAGAGACCCAGTACTTC | CASSSGTFQETQYF
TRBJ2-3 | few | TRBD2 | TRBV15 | TGTGCCACCAGCACCCGACTAGCGGGGAGCACAGATACGCAGTATTTT | CATSTRLAGSTDTQYF
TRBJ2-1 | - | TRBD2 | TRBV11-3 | TGTGCCAGCAGCTTAGCGGGGGGGGCCTACAATGAGCAGTTCTTC | CASSLAGGAYNEQFF
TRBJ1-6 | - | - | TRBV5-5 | TGTGCCAGCAGCTTGACCAGAAATTCACCCCTCCACTTT | CASSLTRNSPLHF
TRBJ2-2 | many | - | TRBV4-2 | TGTGCCAGCAGCCAAGATGGCGCGGCCCTAGGAGGGACCGGGGAGCTGTTTTTT | CASSQDGAALGGTGELFF
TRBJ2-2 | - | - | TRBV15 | TGTGCCACCAGCAGAGAGGCGGGCGCGAACACCGGGGAGCTGTTTTTT | CATSREAGANTGELFF
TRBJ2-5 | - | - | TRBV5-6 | TGTGCCAGCAGCTTGAGTGGGAGTGAGACCCAGTACTTC | CASSLSGSETQYF
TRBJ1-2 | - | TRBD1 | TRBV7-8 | TGTGCCAGCGGGACAGGTGCGGACTATGGCTACACCTTC | CASGTGADYGYTF
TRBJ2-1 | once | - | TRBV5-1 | TGCGCCAGCAGCCCGCCCCAGGGGTATGAGCAGTTCTTC | CASSPPQGYEQFF
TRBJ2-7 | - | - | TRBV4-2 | TGTGCCAGCAGCCAAGATCTGGACCTAGGGGGGCAGTACTTC | CASSQDLDLGGQYF
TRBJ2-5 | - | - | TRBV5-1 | TGCGCCAGCAGCCCTGGTGGGCTAGCATCGGAGACCCAGTACTTC | CASSPGGLASETQYF
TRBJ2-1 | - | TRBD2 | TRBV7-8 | TGTGCCAGCAGCTTAGTCGGTAGCGGGAGGGCCGAAGACAATGAGCAGTTCTTC | CASSLVGSGRAEDNEQFF
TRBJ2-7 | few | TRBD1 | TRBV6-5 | TGTGCCAGCAGTCCATTCGGGACAGGGGAATACGAGCAGTACTTC | CASSPFGTGEYEQYF
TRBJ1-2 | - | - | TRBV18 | TGTGCCAGCTCACCTCAGGGGAATGACTATGGCTACACCTTC | CASSPQGNDYGYTF
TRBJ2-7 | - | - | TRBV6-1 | TGTGCCAGCAGTGATTATGGGAGCAACCGAGATAACGAGCAGTACTTC | CASSDYGSNRDNEQYF
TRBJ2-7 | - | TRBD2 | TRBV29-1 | TGCAGCGTAAGTAGCGGGAGCGATACGTACGAGCAGTACTTC | CSVSSGSDTYEQYF
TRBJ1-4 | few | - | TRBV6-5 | TGTGCCAGCAGTACGGGGGAACTCAGAAGCGAAAAACTGTTTTTT | CASSTGELRSEKLFF
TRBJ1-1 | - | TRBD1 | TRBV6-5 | TGTGCCAGCAGTCGAAACAGGGGGAACACTGAAGCTTTCTTT | CASSRNRGNTEAFF
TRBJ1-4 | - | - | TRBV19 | TGTGCCAGTAGTATAGAAGGACAGATAAATGAAAAACTGTTTTTT | CASSIEGQINEKLFF
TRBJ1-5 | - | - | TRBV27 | TGTGCCAGCACAAAGTTGGCAGGGGCGATCGGCAATCAGCCCCAGCATTTT | CASTKLAGAIGNQPQHF
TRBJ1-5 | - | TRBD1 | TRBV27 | TGTGCCAGCAGTCAAGGGACAGCTAATCAGCCCCAGCATTTT | CASSQGTANQPQHF
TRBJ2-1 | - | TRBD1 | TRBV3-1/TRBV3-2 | TGTGCCAGCAGCCAAGAGAGGGGGACAGGGAGATTTTACAATGAGCAGTTCTTC | CASSQERGTGRFYNEQFF
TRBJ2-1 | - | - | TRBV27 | TGTGCCAGCAGCCCGGTCCGGGGTGAGCAGTTCTTC | CASSPVRGEQFF
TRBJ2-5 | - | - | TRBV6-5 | TGTGCCAGCAGGCGGGCCGATCAAGAGACCCAGTACTTC | CASRRADQETQYF
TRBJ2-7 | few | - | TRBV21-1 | TGTGCCAGCAGCTCCAGACAGTTCTACGAGCAGTACTTC | CASSSRQFYEQYF
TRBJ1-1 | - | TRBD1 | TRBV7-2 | TGTGCCAGCAGCCCGACAGGGGGCAACACTGAAGCTTTCTTT | CASSPTGGNTEAFF
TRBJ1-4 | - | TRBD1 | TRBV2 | TGTGCCAGCAGTCTGTGGACAGGGGCGAAGGAAAAACTGTTTTTT | CASSLWTGAKEKLFF
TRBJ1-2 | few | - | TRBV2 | TGTGCCAGCGGACAGAACTATGGCTACACCTTC | CASGQNYGYTF
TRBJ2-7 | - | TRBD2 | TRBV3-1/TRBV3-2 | TGTGCCAGCAGCCAAGTATCGAGCGGGGCTTACGAGCAGTACTTC | CASSQVSSGAYEQYF
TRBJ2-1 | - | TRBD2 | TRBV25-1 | TGTGCCAGCAGTGAAAGGCTAGCGGGAGGTGAGCAGTTCTTC | CASSERLAGGEQFF
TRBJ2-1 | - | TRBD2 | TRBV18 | TGTGCCAGCTCCCCCGACCGGGAGGAGGAGCAGTTCTTC | CASSPDREEEQFF